One and the same sample provided the 27 T cell receptor beta chains below, sequenced in a study of human T cells and chemical hapten exposure. Stated time point: patch test 1, 2 weeks after DPC sensitization. As to treatment: therapeutic diphenylcyclopropenone sensitization with weekly scalp DPC. TCRdb redid the calling of the RACE reads with MiXCR, one entry per CDR3 protein. The sample holds 100,000 or so distinct CDR3 sequences, 10% seen once. The sequenced sample was whole blood, obtained in connection with sensitization to the hapten diphenylcyclopropenone (DPC). These receptors originate from a man aged 35-49 years with alopecia areata. Some clones in this sample may be carry-over from other donors' samples.

The V call is TRBV7-9, the J call TRBJ1-4; 7 positions match TRBD1. The V segment lost 5 bases and the J segment 9 bases; nucleotides outside the gene matches: 9. Germline-derived CDR1 and CDR2 are SEHNR and FQNEAQ (reference sequence). The CDR3 is 14 amino acids. CDR3 in DNA: TGTGCCAGCAGCCCGACAGGGAGGAATAAAAAACTGTTTTTT. Amino acid sequence: CASSPTGRNKKLFF.

There are many counts of this clonotype. This chain joins TRBV11-2 and TRBJ1-1; the match to TRBD1 covers 7 bases. Germline assignment: CDR1 SGHAT and CDR2 FQNNGV. The CDR3 has 15 residues. V was pared by 5 bases and J by 3 bases, with 9 bases of the junction left unmatched. This CDR3 is CASSPTGLRDTEAFF. The CDR3, as DNA: TGTGCCAGCAGCCCGACAGGGCTTCGGGACACTGAAGCTTTCTTT.

This clonotype has a handful of counts. This chain links TRBV7-2 with TRBJ2-3, with 11 bases aligning to TRBD1. This CDR3 has 18 residues. V lost 4 bases, J lost 5 bases, and 14 bases stayed unmatched. CDR1 and CDR2 from the germline V gene are SGHTA and FQGNSA. The DNA of the CDR3 is TGTGCCAGCAGCTCCAAATCTGTGGACAGGGGGCGCATAGATACGCAGTATTTT. It codes for CASSSKSVDRGRIDTQYF. Supplemented by reference TRBV7-2 and TRBJ2-3, the full variable domain reads GAGVSQSPSNKVTEKGKDVELRCDPISGHTALYWYRQSLGQGLEFLIYFQGNSAPDKSGLPSDRFSAERTGGSVSTLTIQRTQQEDSAVYLCASSSKSVDRGRIDTQYFGPGTRLTVL.

This clonotype has ten or more counts. The rearrangement uses TRBV5-5 and TRBJ1-4; D ambiguous. V lost 0 bases and J lost 8, with 11 bases in between. The CDR3 runs to 14 residues. Per the germline V gene, CDR1 is SGHKS and CDR2 is YYEKEE (reference sequence). The CDR3 is CASSLGQAGEKLFF. For the CDR3, the DNA is TGTGCCAGCAGCTTGGGGCAGGCTGGCGAAAAACTGTTTTTT. Drawing the rest from reference TRBV5-5 and TRBJ1-4, the complete variable domain is DAGVTQSPTHLIKTRGQQVTLRCSPISGHKSVSWYQQVLGQGPQFIFQYYEKEERGRGNFPDRFSARQFPNYSSELNVNALLLGDSALYLCASSLGQAGEKLFFGSGTQLSVL.

This clonotype was found a few times. The chain employs TRBV30 and TRBJ2-5, with D possibly being TRBD1 (5 bases). V gave up 2 bases and J gave up 5 bases, with 18 bases separating them. Germline assignment: CDR1 GTSNPN and CDR2 SVGIG (reference sequence). The CDR3 consists of 15 residues. The CDR3 spells CAWSLSGLGLETQYF. CDR3 in DNA: TGTGCCTGGAGTTTGAGTGGTCTGGGGCTGGAGACCCAGTACTTC.

At least ten counts were recorded for this clonotype. V is TRBV12-3 or TRBV12-4 and J is TRBJ1-3; D remains ambiguous. The CDR3 loop spans 15 amino acids. V dropped 5 bases and J dropped 0 bases, with 11 bases sitting between them. The CDR3 coding sequence is TGTGCCAGCAGTCTCTACGGCGGCTCTGGAAACACCATATATTTT. Translating gives CASSLYGGSGNTIYF.

This clonotype was observed a handful of times. This rearrangement joins TRBV10-3 to TRBJ2-7, with 8 positions matching TRBD1. Trimming removed 4 bases from V and 2 bases from J; junction bases left unmatched: 4. CDR1 and CDR2 (germline): ENHRY, SYGVKD. This CDR3 has 14 residues. In DNA, the CDR3 is TGTGCCATCAGTGCCCAGGGGGCCACCTACGAGCAGTACGTC. Translation: CAISAQGATYEQYV.

This clonotype was detected a few times. The chain combines TRBV7-3 with TRBJ1-1; D gene unclear. The CDR3 runs to 13 residues. V lost 0 bases, J lost 9 bases, and 11 bases lay in between. Germline CDR1 reads SGHTA; CDR2 reads FQGTGA. The CDR3 DNA sequence: TGTGCCAGCAGCTTAACAGGGAGGCATAAAGCTTTCTTT. Protein sequence: CASSLTGRHKAFF.

As DNA, the CDR3 is TGCAGCGTGGCCGTTACAGGGGCGAGCTACACCTTC. Its protein is CSVAVTGASYTF. The chain employs TRBV29-1 and TRBJ1-2; 7 positions agree with TRBD1. Trimming took 6 bases from V and 9 from J; bases not matched to a gene: 10. This CDR3 region has 12 residues. The V gene's germline CDR1 is SQVTM and CDR2 ANQGSEA.

This clonotype was detected a few times. V is TRBV6-2 or TRBV6-3 and J is TRBJ2-2; D remains ambiguous. The V end was cut by 8 bases, the J end by 6 bases, with 7 bases between. The CDR3 is 11 amino acids. Germline loops: CDR1 MNHEY, CDR2 SVGEGT. CDR3 in DNA: TGTGCCAGCCAGGTCGCCGGGGAGCTGTTTTTT. Its translation is CASQVAGELFF.

This clonotype showed up many times. V and J are TRBV10-3 and TRBJ2-3; D tentatively fits TRBD1 or TRBD2 (5 bases each). CDR1 is ENHRY, CDR2 SYGVKD, per germline. Trimming cost V 0 bases and J 4 bases, with 8 bases left between them. CDR3 length: 14 amino acids. In DNA, the CDR3 is TGTGCCATCAGTGAGTCGATGGGGGCAGATACGCAGTATTTT. Amino acids: CAISESMGADTQYF.

This rearrangement joins TRBV2 to TRBJ1-1, with D hard to call. The length of the CDR3 is 14 residues. Per the germline V gene, CDR1 is SNHLY and CDR2 is FYNNEI. Trimming removed 4 bases at V and 1 base at J, with 10 bases between. The CDR3 coding sequence is TGTGCCAGCAGTGTCTTGGAAAGGAACACTGAAGCTTTCTTT. It encodes CASSVLERNTEAFF.

A few counts support this clonotype. The CDR3 region has the DNA TGTGCCAGCAGCGGGCGGGGCTATTCCTACGAGCAGTACTTC. Protein sequence: CASSGRGYSYEQYF. The chain combines TRBV6-2 or TRBV6-3 with TRBJ2-7; a possible D gene is TRBD2 (6 bases). This CDR3 region has 14 residues. V was pared by 6 bases and J by 1 base, with 13 bases between. CDR1 is MNHEY and CDR2 is SVGEGT in the germline V gene.

The chain is built from TRBV7-2 and TRBJ2-1; TRBD2 is a possible D gene (7 bases). Trimming took off 1 base at V and 8 bases at J, with 15 bases between the two ends. This CDR3 contains 15 residues. Germline V gene lookup returns CDR1 SGHTA and CDR2 FQGNSA. CDR3 amino acids: CASSLVGGGPDEQFF. The CDR3 coding sequence is TGTGCCAGCAGCTTAGTAGGGGGAGGGCCCGATGAGCAGTTCTTC.

This clonotype turned up a few times. The chain carries TRBV19 and TRBJ1-5, with D perhaps matching TRBD1 (5 bases). The CDR3 has 14 amino acids. The germline V gene encodes CDR1 LNHDA and CDR2 SQIVND (reference sequence). Trimming left V 3 bases short and J 6 bases short, with 12 bases between. CDR3 in amino acids: CASSIGHGGQPQHF. CDR3 bases: TGTGCCAGTAGTATCGGACACGGTGGTCAGCCCCAGCATTTT. The variable domain in full, with the rest retrieved from reference TRBV19 and TRBJ1-5, is DGGITQSPKYLFRKEGQNVTLSCEQNLNHDAMYWYRQDPGQGLRLIYYSQIVNDFQKGDIAEGYSVSREKKESFPLTVTSAQKNPTAFYLCASSIGHGGQPQHFGDGTRLSIL.

This clonotype was counted only a few times. The rearrangement links TRBV9 to TRBJ2-3, with TRBD2 matching over 9 bases. The CDR3 has 15 amino acids. The germline V gene has CDR1 SGDLS and CDR2 YYNGEE. V lost 3 bases and J lost 1; bases outside the gene matches: 3. The CDR3 sequence: CASSGASGGTDTQYF. CDR3 bases: TGTGCCAGCAGCGGGGCTAGCGGGGGCACAGATACGCAGTATTTT.

There are a few counts of this clonotype. The genes are TRBV6-4 and TRBJ1-2; 7 bases are shared with TRBD1. The germline V gene encodes CDR1 MRHNA and CDR2 SNTAGT. The J segment lost 10 bases and the V segment lost 2 bases, leaving 7 bases of the junction unmatched. CDR3 length: 13 residues. CDR3 amino acids: CASSDAGGTVYTF. For the CDR3, the DNA is TGTGCCAGCAGTGACGCAGGAGGGACAGTCTACACCTTC.

This clonotype was recorded a few times. V is TRBV5-1 and J is TRBJ1-1, with D possibly TRBD1 on 6 matching bases. Trimming left V 4 bases short and J 11 bases short, with 15 bases between. The CDR3 spans 12 residues. Germline CDR1 reads SGHRS; CDR2 reads YFSETQ. DNA for the CDR3: TGCGCCAGCAGCGGGGGGGCAGGGACGGCTTTCTTT. It translates to CASSGGAGTAFF. Based on the CDR3 plus reference TRBV5-1 and TRBJ1-1, the full variable domain is KAGVTQTPRYLIKTRGQQVTLSCSPISGHRSVSWYQQTPGQGLQFLFEYFSETQRNKGNFPGRFSGRQFSNSRSEMNVSTLELGDSALYLCASSGGAGTAFFGQGTRLTVV.

This clonotype was seen ten or more times. The rearrangement links TRBV7-2 to TRBJ2-3; TRBD2 agrees at 8 bases. The CDR3 length is 15 residues. Looked up from germline, CDR1 is SGHTA and CDR2 is FQGNSA. Germline trimming cut 5 bases from V and 5 bases from J; bases unmatched to any gene: 9. CDR3 sequence: CASSPGLAGGDTQYF. CDR3 in DNA: TGTGCCAGCAGCCCCGGGCTAGCGGGCGGAGATACGCAGTATTTT.

The sample holds a few counts of this clonotype. The rearrangement joins TRBV10-3 to TRBJ1-1; 9 bases are a match to TRBD1. V lost 10 bases and J lost 4; bases outside the gene matches: 10. Germline lookup yields CDR1 ENHRY and CDR2 SYGVKD. The CDR3 has 14 amino acids. The CDR3 DNA reads TGTGCCACCGCCGGGACAGGGTACGCCACTGAAGCTTTCTTT. This gives the protein CATAGTGYATEAFF.

This clonotype was found many times. The chain is built from TRBV6-5 and TRBJ2-2, with D uncertain. Germline V gene lookup returns CDR1 MNHEY and CDR2 SVGAGI. CDR3 length equals 15 residues. Trimming took off 4 bases at V and 1 base at J, with 10 bases between the two ends. CDR3: CASSFAQLNTGELFF. CDR3 coding DNA: TGTGCCAGCAGTTTTGCTCAGCTGAACACCGGGGAGCTGTTTTTT.

The chain is built from TRBV10-3 and TRBJ2-3, with D tentatively TRBD2 (6 bases). The germline gives CDR1 ENHRY, CDR2 SYGVKD. CDR3 size: 15 residues. V lost 6 bases, J lost 1 base, and 14 bases lay in between. The CDR3 bases are TGTGCCATCAGCCCCGGGACTTTTCGCACAGATACGCAGTATTTT. It is translated as CAISPGTFRTDTQYF.

Regarding this clonotype: Being one base from a much bigger clone, this may be a read error. The chain recombines TRBV25-1 with TRBJ1-5, with a possible D match to TRBD1 (6 bases). Germline V gene data show CDR1 as MGHDK and CDR2 as SYGVNS. Trimming removed 6 bases from V and 0 bases from J, with 12 bases in between. The CDR3 extends over 15 amino acids. CDR3 sequence (DNA): TGTGCCAGCAGCAGGGAGGGGGGTAGCAATCAGCCCCAGCATTTT. Its translation is CASSREGGSNQPQHF. The full variable domain, in which reference TRBV25-1 and TRBJ1-5 provide the parts outside the CDR3, is EADIYQTPRYLVIGTGKKITLECSQTMGHDKMYWYQQDPGMELHLIHYSYGVNSTEKGDLSSESTVSRIRTEHFPLTLESARPSHTSQYLCASSREGGSNQPQHFGDGTRLSIL.

The chain carries TRBV28 and TRBJ2-3; a weak D match, TRBD1 (6 bases). CDR1 and CDR2 from the germline V gene are MDHEN and SYDVKM. Trimming pared 6 bases from V and 2 bases from J, leaving 21 bases between. This CDR3 has 17 residues. CDR3 residues: CASRGADYSPTTDTQYF. CDR3 nucleotides: TGTGCCAGCAGGGGGGCCGACTACTCCCCCACCACAGATACGCAGTATTTT.

This clonotype turned up a few times. The genes are TRBV29-1 and TRBJ1-2, with 8 bases matching TRBD1. CDR3 length equals 14 residues. V was clipped by 2 bases and J by 4 bases; unmatched bases: 6. Germline V CDR1 and CDR2: SQVTM, ANQGSEA. As DNA, the CDR3 is TGCAGCGTTGAAACGCCAGGGGGCAGCTATGGCTACACCTTC. It encodes CSVETPGGSYGYTF.

A few counts support this clonotype. The chain couples TRBV4-2 to TRBJ2-2; D gene uncertain. Looked up from germline, CDR1 is LGHNA and CDR2 is YNFKEQ. The CDR3 contains 15 residues. Trimming removed 0 bases at V and 6 bases at J, with 11 bases between. CDR3 residues: CASSQETTNPGELFF. For the CDR3, the DNA is TGTGCCAGCAGCCAAGAGACGACCAATCCCGGGGAGCTGTTTTTT.

V is TRBV12-3 or TRBV12-4 and J is TRBJ1-1; possibly TRBD1 for D (5 bases). Trimming cost V 6 bases and J 7 bases, with 9 bases left between them. The CDR3 runs 11 residues. The CDR3 is CASSDRGEAFF. The CDR3 DNA is TGTGCCAGCAGCGACAGAGGTGAAGCTTTCTTT.